This TCR beta chain is from a study of cytomegalovirus exposure and HLA in healthy donors (dated 2017 in TCRdb). Context from the whole study: An earlier analysis of approximately 550 of the donors reported 276 Gb of sequence data and 100 million to 130 million unique TCR beta sequences from 190 million or so T cells. An early release covering 550 to 700 HLA-typed donors comprised about 300 gigabases of sequencing data and around 86 million unique TCR sequences. Among the roughly 390 genotyped donors, approximately 77% belonged to the genetic ancestry cluster associated with self-reported Caucasian donors. The study aimed to test whether cataloging public T cell receptors could reveal signatures of past pathogen exposure. Using immunosequencing, the study profiled T cell repertoires from about 650 subjects and related those repertoires to cytomegalovirus serostatus. Along with the approximately 650-subject first cohort, a separate validation cohort of over 90 different subjects was used. To predict cytomegalovirus infection status, the study brought together high-throughput TCR immunosequencing, statistical association of individual TCRs with disease status, and machine learning. A later analysis re-analyzed previously published TCR beta repertoires from roughly 630 donors and added high-resolution HLA genotyping to study TCR occurrence patterns. Rather than drawing on any new phenotypic data, the later analysis identified candidate immune exposures from TCR beta sequences and the way those sequences occurred across donors. An earlier analysis of about 620 of the donors applied high-throughput TCR beta sequencing to assess whether each TCR beta V gene segment acted as functional or pseudogenic. Donor age, sex, ethnicity and CMV serostatus were collected together with the repertoire data. A later genetic analysis used genome-wide SNP genotypes for about 65% of the roughly 670 donors, treating that subset as a discovery cohort. Every discovery cohort repertoire had been produced on one sequencing platform. HLA typing included class I and class II loci at four-digit resolution. The number of donors typed differed by locus, with about 629-630 for A, B, C, DRB1 and DQB1, 522 for DQA1, about 610 for DPA1, and some 440 for DPB1. Because of strong linkage in the cohort, roughly five DR-DQ haplotypes were treated as single units for association and clustering. Among a few hundred genotyped donors of the cohort, an average of roughly 240,000 unique TCR beta nucleotide sequences were sequenced per donor, about a sixth of them non-productive. Study-wide findings and limitations: Because the 87-base-pair reads could not distinguish some IMGT-functional V segments, including TRBV6-2 and TRBV6-3, those segments were excluded. When HLA alleles, especially DR and DQ, strongly co-occurred, TCR associations were difficult to assign to individual alleles. In a later genetic analysis, a missense DCLRE1C variant was associated with V-gene and J-gene trimming of TCR beta chains, and the association was replicated in an independent cohort. In vitro tests confirmed that a few of the cytomegalovirus-associated TCR beta chains recognize cytomegalovirus antigens. According to the authors, the approach could potentially be generalized to other disease states and immunological phenotypes. Most TCR sequences were observed very rarely across donors, whereas some public TCRs were present in many individuals. A further reported finding was that TCR beta sequences accurately predicted the HLA-A and HLA-B alleles for most subjects in the first cohort. In a later analysis, several top co-occurrence clusters were reported to appear linked to parvovirus B19, influenza, CMV and Epstein-Barr virus. Specific HLA alleles were associated with 16,951 TCR beta sequences at a false discovery rate of 0.05 in a later analysis. Immune exposure information for the cohort was limited to CMV serostatus. According to a later genetic analysis, donors in an Asian-associated ancestry cluster had fewer N-insertions in productive TCRs than the roughly 700-donor mean. The presence/absence analyses assumed that sequencing depth was roughly uniform across donors, and that assumption may not be true. The earlier analysis of approximately 540 of the donors excluded seventeen rarely observed V segments, including chromosome 9 orphons, because counts were too low. In a later analysis, HLA-associated TCR beta chains showed more clonal expansion and lower generation probabilities than non-associated chains that were equally common. A group of highly shared sequence variants was considered likely to be a technical artifact of the sequencing pipeline. In a later analysis, TCR association rates were found to vary across HLA loci, with the most associated TCRs seen for DRB1 alleles and the fewest for HLA-C alleles. The study gave a list of about 150 TCR beta chains associated with cytomegalovirus. Most CMV-associated TCR beta chains appeared to be HLA-restricted in a later analysis, and the HLA associations seemed to be driven largely by CMV exposure. Linkage disequilibrium might explain the correlated functional status among segregating V segments, but an unknown experimental factor could not be ruled out. The classifier was reported to diagnose cytomegalovirus status with high specificity and sensitivity in both the original and validation cohorts. This cohort had only TCR beta chains sequenced, and the lack of alpha or paired-chain data limited which features could be detected. In an earlier analysis of about 540 of the donors, most TCR beta V segments were observed in productive rearrangements about 90% or about 30% of the time, broadly matching IMGT annotations. Because HLA typing was missing for some donors at each locus, association tests included only the typed subset.

The cohort consisted of fewer than 700 healthy bone marrow donors. At the time of sampling, every cohort member was nominally healthy, though immune exposures that went unrecorded were likely present. The donor tested CMV seropositive and was one of the 289 seropositive cohort members. Every donor gave a peripheral blood sample, and the peripheral blood mononuclear cells from that sample were used for TCR beta sequencing. The Qiagen DNeasy Blood Extraction Kit was used to extract genomic DNA from the blood cell samples. Libraries came from the immunoSEQ multiplex PCR assay. A mixture of 60 forward primers for TCR Vbeta segments and 13 reverse primers for TCR Jbeta segments was used in the multiplex PCR. The CDR3 region of rearranged TCR beta genes was amplified from genomic DNA by a multiplex PCR assay. On the Illumina HiSeq System, the amplified TCR beta libraries were sequenced as 87-base-pair reads. The authors' analysis ran thus. Across the 670 or so repertoires, a later analysis counted approximately 75 million unique TCR beta chains, approximately 10 million of which were shared by at least two donors. Raw reads were error-corrected and collapsed into unique sequences by a nearest-neighbor algorithm in which closely related sequences were merged to remove PCR and sequencing errors. To assign V, D and J gene segments, CDR3 sequences were aligned to IMGT reference sequences. For a sequence to be retained, a match of at least six nucleotides to both a V gene segment and a J gene segment was required. A rearrangement was called productive if the CDR3 had no stop codons and remained in frame with V and J, and every other rearrangement was called non-productive. CDR3 was defined according to IMGT convention as the region running from the second conserved V-encoded cysteine to the conserved J-encoded phenylalanine. Sequences without an unambiguous match to a single V gene segment were excluded from the earlier analysis of 500 to 700 of the donors. In an earlier analysis of around 590 of the donors, a V segment was called functional when productive rearrangements were above 56.7%, and segregating when the standard deviation between donors exceeded 5%. A statistical classification framework was built to diagnose cytomegalovirus status from the catalog of TCR beta chain sequences. A later analysis assigned V and J genes by comparing TCR nucleotide sequences with IMGT/GENE-DB human TR gene sequences. A later analysis assigned CDR3 sequences and most-parsimonious VDJ recombination scenarios with the TCRdist pipeline. In a later analysis, each TCR beta chain was defined by its CDR3 amino acid sequence together with its V-gene family, and reads without a unique V-gene family were excluded. As a way to deal with suspected cross-contamination and a sequencing artifact, a later analysis dropped 640 or so nucleotide sequences that were highly shared and had low generation probability. In a later analysis, a clonal expansion index for each public chain was calculated from normalized within-repertoire ranks of inferred template counts. In a later analysis, generation probabilities were computed with a VDJ recombination model fitted to out-of-frame rearrangements, and the resulting probabilities were checked against IGoR. Hypergeometric tests were used in a later analysis to score TCR-TCR, TCR-HLA and TCR-CMV co-occurrence, with a repertoire-size bias correction applied to the TCR pairs. False discovery rates were estimated in a later analysis by permuting HLA or CMV assignments 20 times. In a later analysis, co-occurring TCRs were grouped with DBSCAN, and TCRdist sequence similarity was added when clustering was performed within HLA-allele-positive subsets. Repertoires with fewer than 30,000 or more than 120,000 public chains were left out of co-occurrence clustering, as were about 5 repertoires with anomalous nucleotide sharing. Drawn from immuneACCESS, this table holds only the in-frame rearrangements with V and J called that TCRdb kept. Clones are partly lost; checked studies trace under half to an unresolved V gene and leave the rest unexplained. V, J and clone size reflect that table, while D and trimming were determined from the DNA. The sample yields approximately 140,000 clones; approximately 80% were counted once. The ten largest clonotypes hold less than 1.5% of the sample.

Via the germline V gene, CDR1 is LGHNA and CDR2 YSLEER. V loses 1 base of germline sequence and J loses 3 bases, and the interval between the two ends is 7 bases. Its CDR3 holds 13 amino acids, cysteine through phenylalanine. The CDR3 DNA has 39 bases and is translated from base 1. Regarding this clone: Its antigen has not been determined. No base quality information exists; no much larger clone differs at one position.

The sample taken for sequencing was PBMCs. This receptor was obtained from a male donor in good health and CMV-seropositive. The V gene is TRBV4-3 and the J gene is TRBJ2-7, with a weak D call of TRBD2 (5 bases match). Here is the DNA: TGCGCCAGCAGCCAAGCCCGGGGCTACGAGCAGTACTTC. This translates into CASSQARGYEQYF.